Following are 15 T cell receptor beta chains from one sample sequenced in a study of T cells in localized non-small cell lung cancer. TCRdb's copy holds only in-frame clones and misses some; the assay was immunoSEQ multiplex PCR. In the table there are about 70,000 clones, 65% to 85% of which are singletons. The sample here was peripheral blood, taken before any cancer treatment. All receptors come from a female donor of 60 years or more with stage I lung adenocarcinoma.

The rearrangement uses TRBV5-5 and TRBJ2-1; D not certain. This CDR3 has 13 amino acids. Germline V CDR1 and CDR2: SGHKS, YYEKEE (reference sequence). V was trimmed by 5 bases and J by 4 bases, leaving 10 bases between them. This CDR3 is CASSSRPYNEQFF. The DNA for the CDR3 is TGTGCCAGCAGTTCTAGACCGTACAATGAGCAGTTCTTC.

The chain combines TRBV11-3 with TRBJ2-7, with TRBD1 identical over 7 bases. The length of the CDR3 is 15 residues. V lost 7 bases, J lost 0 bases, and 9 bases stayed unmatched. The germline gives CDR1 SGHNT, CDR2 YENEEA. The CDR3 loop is CASTFGDSHSYEQYF. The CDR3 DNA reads TGTGCCAGCACTTTTGGGGACAGCCACTCCTACGAGCAGTACTTC.

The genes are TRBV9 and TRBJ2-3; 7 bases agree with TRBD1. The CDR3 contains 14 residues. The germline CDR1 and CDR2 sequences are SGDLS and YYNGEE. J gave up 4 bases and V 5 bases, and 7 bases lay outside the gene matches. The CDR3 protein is CASSQGGLADTQYF. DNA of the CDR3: TGTGCCAGCAGTCAAGGGGGCCTGGCAGATACGCAGTATTTT.

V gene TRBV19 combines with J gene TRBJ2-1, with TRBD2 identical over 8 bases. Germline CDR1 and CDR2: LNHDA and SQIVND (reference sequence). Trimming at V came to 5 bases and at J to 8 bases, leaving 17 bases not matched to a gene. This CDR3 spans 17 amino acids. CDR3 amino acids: CASSAATSGRSWDEQFF. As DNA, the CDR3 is TGTGCCAGTAGTGCTGCTACCAGCGGGAGATCTTGGGATGAGCAGTTCTTC.

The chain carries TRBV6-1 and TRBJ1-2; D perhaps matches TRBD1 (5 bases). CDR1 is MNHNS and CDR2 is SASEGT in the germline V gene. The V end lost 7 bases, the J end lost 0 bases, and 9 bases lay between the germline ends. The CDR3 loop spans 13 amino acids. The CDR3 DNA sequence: TGTGCCAGCACCGAGACAGCTAACTATGGCTACACCTTC. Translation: CASTETANYGYTF.

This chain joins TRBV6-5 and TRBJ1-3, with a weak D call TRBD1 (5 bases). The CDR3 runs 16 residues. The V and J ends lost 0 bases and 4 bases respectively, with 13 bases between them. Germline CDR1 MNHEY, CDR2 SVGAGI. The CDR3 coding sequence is TGTGCCAGCAGTTACTCAAAGGGGATTCCAGGAAACACCATATATTTT. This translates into CASSYSKGIPGNTIYF.

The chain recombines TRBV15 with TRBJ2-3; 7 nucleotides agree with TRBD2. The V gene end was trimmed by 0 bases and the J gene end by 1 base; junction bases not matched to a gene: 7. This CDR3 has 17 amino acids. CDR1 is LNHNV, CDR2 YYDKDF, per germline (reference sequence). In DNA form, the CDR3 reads TGTGCCACCAGCAGAGAAGCGGGGCGAACTCGCACAGATACGCAGTATTTT. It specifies CATSREAGRTRTDTQYF.

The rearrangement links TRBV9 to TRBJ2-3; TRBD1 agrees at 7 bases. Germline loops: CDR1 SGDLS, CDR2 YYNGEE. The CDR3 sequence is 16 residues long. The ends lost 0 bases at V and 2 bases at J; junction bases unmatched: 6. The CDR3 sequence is CASSVATTGLTDTQYF. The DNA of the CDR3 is TGTGCCAGCAGCGTAGCCACGACAGGGCTCACAGATACGCAGTATTTT.

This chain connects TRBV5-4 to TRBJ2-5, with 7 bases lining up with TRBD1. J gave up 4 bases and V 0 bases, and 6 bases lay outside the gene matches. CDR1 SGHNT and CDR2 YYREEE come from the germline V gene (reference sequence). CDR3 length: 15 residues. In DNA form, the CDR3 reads TGTGCCAGCAGCTTGGACAGGGGAAGGGGAGAGACCCAGTACTTC. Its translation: CASSLDRGRGETQYF.

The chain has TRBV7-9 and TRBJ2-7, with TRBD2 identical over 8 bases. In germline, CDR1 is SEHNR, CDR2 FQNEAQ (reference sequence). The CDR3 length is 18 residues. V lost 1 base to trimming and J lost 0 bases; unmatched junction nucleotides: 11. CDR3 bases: TGTGCCAGCAGCTTAGATGGCATTACTAGCGGAGGCTCCTACGAGCAGTACTTC. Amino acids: CASSLDGITSGGSYEQYF.

The CDR3 here is CASGRTGILEAFF. In DNA, the CDR3 is TGTGCTAGTGGGCGGACAGGGATTCTTGAAGCTTTCTTT. The chain couples TRBV12-5 to TRBJ1-1; 8 bases map to TRBD1. The CDR3 has 13 residues. V lost 6 bases to trimming and J lost 7 bases; unmatched junction nucleotides: 7. Per the germline V gene, CDR1 is LGHNT and CDR2 is FRNRAP.

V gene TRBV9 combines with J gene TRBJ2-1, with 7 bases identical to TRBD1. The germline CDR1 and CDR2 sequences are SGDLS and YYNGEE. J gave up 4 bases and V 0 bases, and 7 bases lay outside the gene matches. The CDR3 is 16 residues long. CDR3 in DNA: TGTGCCAGCAGCGTAGCTAGGGACAGCCGGTACAATGAGCAGTTCTTC. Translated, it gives CASSVARDSRYNEQFF.

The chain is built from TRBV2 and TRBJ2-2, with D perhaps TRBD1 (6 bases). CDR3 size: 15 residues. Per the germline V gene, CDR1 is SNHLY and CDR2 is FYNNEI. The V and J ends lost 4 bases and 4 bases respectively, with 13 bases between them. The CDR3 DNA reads TGTGCCAGCAGTGTACAGGGTTCGGTCACCGGGGAGCTGTTTTTT. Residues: CASSVQGSVTGELFF.

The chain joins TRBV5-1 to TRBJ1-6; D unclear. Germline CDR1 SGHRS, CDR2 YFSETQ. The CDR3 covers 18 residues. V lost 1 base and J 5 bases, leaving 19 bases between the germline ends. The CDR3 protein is CASSLRPPPHPDNSPLHF. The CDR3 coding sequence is TGCGCCAGCAGCTTGCGCCCGCCGCCCCACCCCGATAATTCACCCCTCCACTTT.

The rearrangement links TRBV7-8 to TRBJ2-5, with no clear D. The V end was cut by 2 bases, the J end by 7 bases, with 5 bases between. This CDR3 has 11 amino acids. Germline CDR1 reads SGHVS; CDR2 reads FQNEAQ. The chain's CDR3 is CASSLFRTQYF. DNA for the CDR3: TGTGCCAGCAGCTTATTCCGGACCCAGTACTTC.